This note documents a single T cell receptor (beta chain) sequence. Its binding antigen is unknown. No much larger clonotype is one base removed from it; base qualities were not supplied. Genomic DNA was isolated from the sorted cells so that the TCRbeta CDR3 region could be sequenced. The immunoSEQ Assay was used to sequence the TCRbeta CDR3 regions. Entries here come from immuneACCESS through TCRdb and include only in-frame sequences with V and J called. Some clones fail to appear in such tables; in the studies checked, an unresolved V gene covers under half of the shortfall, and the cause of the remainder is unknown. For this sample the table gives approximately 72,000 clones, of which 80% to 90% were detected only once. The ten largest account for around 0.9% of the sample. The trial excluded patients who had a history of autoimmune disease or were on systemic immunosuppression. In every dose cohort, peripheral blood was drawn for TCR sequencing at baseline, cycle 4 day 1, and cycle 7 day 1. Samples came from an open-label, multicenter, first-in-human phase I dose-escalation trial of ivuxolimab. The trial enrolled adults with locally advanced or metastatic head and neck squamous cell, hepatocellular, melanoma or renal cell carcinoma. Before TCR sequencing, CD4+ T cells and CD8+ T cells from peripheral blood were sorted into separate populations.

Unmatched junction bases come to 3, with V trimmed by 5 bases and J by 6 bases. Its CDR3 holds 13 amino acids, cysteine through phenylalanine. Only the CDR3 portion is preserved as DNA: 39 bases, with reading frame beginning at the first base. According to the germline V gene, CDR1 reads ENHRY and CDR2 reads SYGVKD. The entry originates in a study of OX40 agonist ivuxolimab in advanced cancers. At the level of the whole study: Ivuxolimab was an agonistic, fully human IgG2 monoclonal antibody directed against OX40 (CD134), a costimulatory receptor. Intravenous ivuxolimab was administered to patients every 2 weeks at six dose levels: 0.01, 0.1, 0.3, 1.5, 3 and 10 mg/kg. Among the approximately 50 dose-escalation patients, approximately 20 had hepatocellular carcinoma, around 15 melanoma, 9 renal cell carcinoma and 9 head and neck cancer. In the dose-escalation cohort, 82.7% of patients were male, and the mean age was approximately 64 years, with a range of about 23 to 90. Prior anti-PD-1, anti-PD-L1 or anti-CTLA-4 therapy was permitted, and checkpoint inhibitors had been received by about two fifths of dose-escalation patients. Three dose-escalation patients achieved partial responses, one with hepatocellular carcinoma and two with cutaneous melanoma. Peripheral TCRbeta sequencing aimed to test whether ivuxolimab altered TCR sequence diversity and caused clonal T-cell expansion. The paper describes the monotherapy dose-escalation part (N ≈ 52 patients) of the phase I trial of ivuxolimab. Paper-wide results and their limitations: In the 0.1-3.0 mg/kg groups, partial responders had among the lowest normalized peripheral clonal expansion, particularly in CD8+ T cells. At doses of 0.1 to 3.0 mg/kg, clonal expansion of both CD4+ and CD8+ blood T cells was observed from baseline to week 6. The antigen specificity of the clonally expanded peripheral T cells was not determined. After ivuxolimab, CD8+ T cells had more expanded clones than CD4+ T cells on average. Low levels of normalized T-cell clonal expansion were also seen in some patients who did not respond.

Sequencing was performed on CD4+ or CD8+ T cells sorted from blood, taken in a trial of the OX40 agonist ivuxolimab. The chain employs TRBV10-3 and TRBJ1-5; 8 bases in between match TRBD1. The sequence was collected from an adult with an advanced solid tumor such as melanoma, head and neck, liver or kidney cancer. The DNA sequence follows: TGTGCCATCAGTAACAGGGGGTCTCAGCCCCAGCATTTT. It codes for CAISNRGSQPQHF.